Sequencing of this T cell receptor beta chain was carried out in a study of T-cell memory formation after mild COVID-19. Study-wide context: Clusters of TCRs were largely donor specific. Study results and limitations: Clones that got smaller from day 15 to 85 had even CD4/CD8, while clones growing later tipped toward CD4+.

TCRdb re-called the 5' RACE reads with MiXCR, one entry per CDR3 protein. This sample carries around 250,000 distinct CDR3 sequences, roughly 14% of them seen once, and the ten largest clones take 2.1%. Turning to this clonotype: Its target is unknown.

Source material: PBMCs or a T cell subset sorted from them (not recorded which). This clonotype was obtained from an adult woman who had mild COVID-19 (a few samples of this study predate the infection). Cell type and time point are not known.

CDR3 protein: CASSELGEGARTEAFF. The CDR3 DNA reads TGTGCCAGCAGTGAATTGGGGGAGGGGGCGCGTACTGAAGCTTTCTTT. The chain is built from TRBV25-1 and TRBJ1-1; TRBD1 matches at 7 bases. In germline, CDR1 is MGHDK, CDR2 SYGVNS. This CDR3 has 16 amino acids. V lost 1 base and J lost 5; bases outside the gene matches: 10. The full variable domain, in which reference TRBV25-1 and TRBJ1-1 provide the parts outside the CDR3, is EADIYQTPRYLVIGTGKKITLECSQTMGHDKMYWYQQDPGMELHLIHYSYGVNSTEKGDLSSESTVSRIRTEHFPLTLESARPSHTSQYLCASSELGEGARTEAFFGQGTRLTVV.